These T cell receptor beta chains were read from a single sample in a study of memory CD4+ T cells and cytomegalovirus serostatus. Clones were sequenced by immunoSEQ multiplex PCR, and TCRdb holds only the in-frame ones, with some missing. Of 70,000 to 95,000 clones listed, less than 90% are singletons. Sequencing input: memory CD4+ T cells from blood. Receptor source: an adult in good health and CMV-seronegative. The CDR3 runs from the conserved cysteine through the conserved F or W. A D gene is named only where the DNA matches it firmly. Only part of the rows carry a size: once, few, many, or a class if the clone is expanded.

abundance	v_gene	j_gene	d_gene	CDR3nt	CDR3aa
NA	TRBV7-2	TRBJ1-1	NA	TGTGCCAGCAGCTTAGTGGGTCAGGGGACTGAAGCTTTCTTT	CASSLVGQGTEAFF
NA	TRBV29-1	TRBJ2-7	TRBD1	TGCAGCGCCGCGGACAGGGGGGGGTTCGAGCAGTACTTC	CSAADRGGFEQYF
NA	TRBV7-9	TRBJ1-1	NA	TGTGCCAGCAGCTTAGATAGGGAGGGAGCTTTCTTT	CASSLDREGAFF
NA	TRBV2	TRBJ2-2	TRBD2	TGTGCCAGCAGTCTTGGACTAGCGGGTTCAGTTACCGGGGAGCTGTTTTTT	CASSLGLAGSVTGELFF
NA	TRBV30	TRBJ1-3	NA	TGTGCCTCCCCCCGGTTTTCACCCTCTGGAAACACCATATATTTT	CASPRFSPSGNTIYF
once	TRBV6-1	TRBJ1-2	NA	TGTGCCAGCAAGGCGGGAGCTAACTATGGCTACACCTTC	CASKAGANYGYTF
NA	TRBV5-4	TRBJ2-6	NA	TGTGCCAGCTACTCATACTCTGGGGCCAACGTCCTGACTTTC	CASYSYSGANVLTF
few	TRBV9	TRBJ2-5	NA	TGTGCCAGCAGCGGAGGGGGGACTGCTTCTGGGGAGACCCAGTACTTC	CASSGGGTASGETQYF
NA	TRBV7-8	TRBJ1-2	NA	TGTGCCAGCAGCTTTTTGGATTCAGGTGGCTACACCTTC	CASSFLDSGGYTF
NA	TRBV11-2	TRBJ1-1	NA	TGTGCCAGCAGCGTGGTTCCAGGAGACACTGAAGCTTTCTTT	CASSVVPGDTEAFF
NA	TRBV30	TRBJ1-2	NA	TGTGCCTGGAAAATAGGGACGGCCCCATATGGCTACACCTTC	CAWKIGTAPYGYTF
NA	TRBV19	TRBJ2-2	NA	TGTGCCAGTAGTTCCCGGGACCGATCTACCACGAACACCGGGGAGCTGTTTTTT	CASSSRDRSTTNTGELFF
NA	TRBV5-1	TRBJ2-3	TRBD1	TGCGCCAGCACCAAGACAGGGTGGTCAGATACGCAGTATTTT	CASTKTGWSDTQYF
NA	TRBV7-8	TRBJ1-5	NA	TGTGCCAGCAGCTTAGGAGGGAGGCAGGGCCCCCAGCATTTT	CASSLGGRQGPQHF
NA	TRBV15	TRBJ1-1	TRBD1	TGTGCCACCAGCAGGGACAGGGCAACTGAAGCTTTCTTT	CATSRDRATEAFF
NA	TRBV30	TRBJ2-1	NA	TGTGCCTGGAGTGGATATACCCTCGGGGGCGAGCAGTTCTTC	CAWSGYTLGGEQFF
few	TRBV6-6	TRBJ1-5	TRBD1	TGTGCCAGCAGTGGGACAGGGGCCGGGCCCCAGCATTTT	CASSGTGAGPQHF
NA	TRBV2	TRBJ2-5	NA	TGTGCCAGCAGTGCACCTGTAGGGCGGGGCCCTGAGACCCAGTACTTC	CASSAPVGRGPETQYF